This entry lists 21 T cell receptor beta chains sequenced from one sample in a study of blood T cell repertoires in COVID-19. Clones were read by immunoSEQ multiplex PCR, and TCRdb kept only the in-frame ones, dropping some. There are 300,000 to 450,000 clones in the sample; roughly nine tenths occur only once, and 3% lies in the top ten. Sequencing input: peripheral blood. The origin of the receptors is a young woman with COVID-19, enrolled during active disease.

This rearrangement joins TRBV28 to TRBJ1-2, with 8 bases fitting TRBD1. With V trimmed by 5 bases and J by 7 bases, 12 bases remained unmatched. The CDR3 extends over 15 amino acids. Germline values: CDR1 MDHEN, CDR2 SYDVKM. Here the CDR3 DNA reads TGTGCCAGCAGTCCCGGGACAGGATCTTTCGGTGGCTACACCTTC. This gives the protein CASSPGTGSFGGYTF.

The V call is TRBV4-1, the J call TRBJ2-5; 14 nucleotides align to TRBD2. The V segment lost 1 base and the J segment 4 bases; nucleotides outside the gene matches: 8. CDR1 and CDR2 (germline): MGHRA, YSYEKL. The CDR3 has 18 amino acids. Here the CDR3 DNA reads TGCGCCAGCAGCCAAGTTTCGCGGACTAGCGGGAGGAGAGAGACCCAGTACTTC. This gives the protein CASSQVSRTSGRRETQYF.

The J gene is TRBJ1-1, the V gene TRBV7-2, with TRBD1 as a possible D gene (6 bases). Trimming took 5 bases from V and 1 from J, leaving 14 bases between them. Germline CDR1 SGHTA, CDR2 FQGNSA. This CDR3 has 15 amino acids. Written as DNA, the CDR3 is TGTGCCAGCAGCCCTCGGACAGCAAGGAACACTGAAGCTTTCTTT. Translated, it gives CASSPRTARNTEAFF.

The genes are TRBV9 and TRBJ1-3, with no clear D. From germline, CDR1 is SGDLS and CDR2 YYNGEE. Deletions cut 4 bases from V and 0 bases from J, with 8 bases between. CDR3 size: 14 residues. CDR3 protein: CASSPRTSGNTIYF. In nucleotides, the CDR3 is TGTGCCAGCAGCCCGAGAACCTCTGGAAACACCATATATTTT. Variable domain in full (rest from reference TRBV9 and TRBJ1-3): DSGVTQTPKHLITATGQRVTLRCSPRSGDLSVYWYQQSLDQGLQFLIQYYNGEERAKGNILERFSAQQFPDLHSELNLSSLELGDSALYFCASSPRTSGNTIYFGEGSWLTVV.

The V gene is TRBV18, the J gene TRBJ2-3; 12 positions agree with TRBD2. The CDR3 consists of 15 residues. The V and J ends lost 5 bases and 5 bases, in that order; junction bases with no gene match: 5. Germline V CDR1 and CDR2: KGHSH, LQKENI. The CDR3 reads CASSASGGAGDTQYF. The CDR3 DNA sequence: TGTGCCAGCTCAGCTAGCGGGGGGGCCGGAGATACGCAGTATTTT. Based on the CDR3 plus reference TRBV18 and TRBJ2-3, the full variable domain is NAGVMQNPRHLVRRRGQEARLRCSPMKGHSHVYWYRQLPEEGLKFMVYLQKENIIDESGMPKERFSAEFPKEGPSILRIQQVVRGDSAAYFCASSASGGAGDTQYFGPGTRLTVL.

Concerning this clone: This may be a read error: a much more frequent sequence differs by one nucleotide. This chain uses TRBV19 with TRBJ1-1; D not resolved. The germline CDR1 and CDR2 sequences are LNHDA and SQIVND (reference sequence). This CDR3 has 13 residues. The V end lost 3 bases, the J end lost 1 base, and 6 bases lay between the germline ends. Here the CDR3 DNA reads TGTGCCAGTAGTATGACACGGAACACTGAAGCTTTCTTT. It codes for CASSMTRNTEAFF.

The chain links TRBV6-5 to TRBJ2-1; 8 bases fit TRBD2. Germline loops: CDR1 MNHEY, CDR2 SVGAGI. This CDR3 contains 15 residues. Unmatched junction bases numbered 8, after V lost 2 bases and J lost 8 bases. The CDR3 DNA sequence: TGTGCCAGCAGTTACATTAGCGGGGCCCTAGATGAGCAGTTCTTC. Encoded protein: CASSYISGALDEQFF.

V usage is TRBV29-1 and J usage is TRBJ1-4; D is possibly TRBD1 (5 bases). The germline V gene has CDR1 SQVTM and CDR2 ANQGSEA. CDR3 size: 13 residues. V was pared by 6 bases and J by 4 bases, with 12 bases between. Here the CDR3 reads CSVAGFDNEKLFF. CDR3 DNA: TGCAGCGTCGCAGGGTTTGATAATGAAAAACTGTTTTTT.

The V call is TRBV4-3, the J call TRBJ1-5; D is possibly TRBD1 (5 bases). Germline CDR1 and CDR2: LGHNA and YSLEER. This CDR3 is 15 amino acids long. Trimming shortened V by 4 bases and J by 1 base, and 11 bases separated the two germline ends. CDR3 nucleotides: TGCGCCAGCAGCCCAGGGTATACGAGCAATCAGCCCCAGCATTTT. This encodes CASSPGYTSNQPQHF.

The chain uses TRBV6-5 and TRBJ2-7, with TRBD1 matching over 11 bases. The CDR3 is 16 residues long. Germline lookup yields CDR1 MNHEY and CDR2 SVGAGI. The junction had 5 bases not matched to a gene; V was cut back by 0 bases and J by 4 bases. The CDR3 bases are TGTGCCAGCAGTTACTCCTGGACAGGGGGCGATTACGAGCAGTACTTC. Translated, it gives CASSYSWTGGDYEQYF.

The chain uses TRBV5-1 and TRBJ2-5; 7 bases match TRBD1. CDR3 length: 14 residues. The germline V gene encodes CDR1 SGHRS and CDR2 YFSETQ. Trimming removed 7 bases from V and 4 bases from J; junction bases left unmatched: 10. CDR3 sequence reads: CASGDQGDTETQYF. The CDR3 region has the DNA TGCGCCAGCGGGGACCAGGGGGATACAGAGACCCAGTACTTC.

The CDR3 coding sequence is TGTGCCAGTAGTACCGGACAGAACACTGAAGCTTTCTTT. Translating it yields CASSTGQNTEAFF. The V gene is TRBV19, the J gene TRBJ1-1; a weak D match, TRBD1 (5 bases). Deletions cut 4 bases from V and 1 base from J, with 7 bases between. The CDR3 runs to 13 residues. Germline CDR1 is LNHDA and CDR2 is SQIVND (reference sequence). The full variable domain, with the rest looked up from reference TRBV19 and TRBJ1-1, is DGGITQSPKYLFRKEGQNVTLSCEQNLNHDAMYWYRQDPGQGLRLIYYSQIVNDFQKGDIAEGYSVSREKKESFPLTVTSAQKNPTAFYLCASSTGQNTEAFFGQGTRLTVV.

This chain joins TRBV10-2 and TRBJ1-3; D gene uncertain. The CDR3 extends over 12 amino acids. The V end lost 11 bases, the J end lost 2 bases, and 10 bases lay between the germline ends. CDR1 is WSHSY and CDR2 is SAAADI in the germline V gene. The CDR3: CASGSPGNTIYF. The DNA of the CDR3 is TGCGCCTCCGGGAGCCCTGGAAACACCATATATTTT.

This chain connects TRBV7-9 to TRBJ1-6; 9 bases map to TRBD1. The V and J ends lost 4 bases and 4 bases, in that order; junction bases with no gene match: 5. Germline values: CDR1 SEHNR, CDR2 FQNEAQ (reference sequence). The CDR3 length is 16 residues. Written as DNA, the CDR3 is TGTGCCAGCAGCTCCCCGACAGGGGGATATAATTCACCCCTCCACTTT. The encoded protein is CASSSPTGGYNSPLHF.

The chain combines TRBV4-3 with TRBJ1-2; D unclear. Trimming pared 3 bases from V and 3 bases from J, leaving 11 bases between. Per germline, CDR1 LGHNA and CDR2 YSLEER. This CDR3 spans 14 amino acids. CDR3 in DNA: TGCGCCAGCAGCCAGAGCCGGGTTGACTATGGCTACACCTTC. It translates to CASSQSRVDYGYTF.

The chain carries TRBV6-5 and TRBJ2-7, with 8 bases fitting TRBD2. CDR1 MNHEY and CDR2 SVGAGI come from the germline V gene. The CDR3 contains 14 residues. V lost 5 bases, J lost 7 bases, and 10 bases stayed unmatched. The CDR3 loop reads CASSHRGGRSEQYF. The CDR3 DNA follows: TGTGCCAGCAGTCATCGGGGGGGGCGTTCAGAGCAGTACTTC.

The rearrangement joins TRBV27 to TRBJ2-1, with 8 bases lining up with TRBD1. This CDR3 comprises 15 residues. The V gene's germline CDR1 is MNHEY and CDR2 SMNVEV (reference sequence). The trim removed 7 bases at V and 6 bases at J, leaving 11 bases unmatched. CDR3 DNA sequence: TGTGCCAGCACCGCCGGACAGGGAGGTTTCAATGAGCAGTTCTTC. Its protein product is CASTAGQGGFNEQFF.

The V call is TRBV28, the J call TRBJ2-7; a weak D match, TRBD2 (6 bases). V was cut by 5 bases and J by 5 bases, with 16 bases left in between. The V gene's germline CDR1 is MDHEN and CDR2 SYDVKM. The CDR3 length is 14 residues. The CDR3 protein is CASSPTGEYDEQYF. In nucleotides, the CDR3 is TGTGCCAGCAGTCCAACGGGGGAGTACGACGAGCAGTACTTC.

The chain combines TRBV2 with TRBJ2-3; D might be TRBD2 (6 bases). The CDR3 has 13 residues. Germline CDR1 is SNHLY and CDR2 is FYNNEI. Deletions cut 6 bases from V and 10 bases from J, with 17 bases between. The chain's CDR3 is CASRPPSRGPQYF. CDR3 in DNA: TGTGCCAGCAGGCCTCCCTCGCGGGGCCCGCAGTATTTT.

The rearrangement joins TRBV6-5 to TRBJ1-5; D is unresolved. This CDR3 is 13 amino acids long. V lost 8 bases, J lost 5 bases, and 13 bases lay in between. Germline CDR1 MNHEY, CDR2 SVGAGI. CDR3 coding DNA: TGTGCCAGCTGGAGAGATCCAGATCAGCCCCAGCATTTT. Amino acids: CASWRDPDQPQHF.

The CDR3: CASSVAPTSGGITDTQYF. The CDR3 region has the DNA TGTGCCAGCAGCGTAGCCCCCACTAGCGGGGGAATCACAGATACGCAGTATTTT. The chain is built from TRBV9 and TRBJ2-3, with TRBD2 matching over 11 bases. CDR1 SGDLS and CDR2 YYNGEE come from the germline V gene. V trimming: 0 bases; J trimming: 2 bases; junction bases outside the gene matches: 8. The CDR3 sequence is 18 residues long.